The 18 T cell receptor beta chains below come from one sample, sequenced in a study of blood T cell repertoires in COVID-19. Libraries were prepared by immunoSEQ multiplex PCR; TCRdb keeps only in-frame clonotypes and omits some of them. Here the sample spans 300,000 or so clones, about four fifths being singletons. The sample comprised peripheral blood. The receptors were sampled from a woman between 45 and 60 years old with acute or convalescent COVID-19.

This chain uses TRBV3-1 (or the pseudogene TRBV3-2) with TRBJ1-2, with D possibly matching TRBD1 (5 bases). There are 12 residues in the CDR3. Germline CDR1 reads LGHDT; CDR2 reads YNNKEL (reference sequence). Trimming left V 2 bases short and J 4 bases short, with 5 bases between. CDR3 loop: CASSQQGYGYTF. CDR3 nucleotide sequence: TGTGCCAGCAGCCAACAGGGCTATGGCTACACCTTC.

The chain has TRBV15 and TRBJ2-1; D gene uncertain. Germline-derived CDR1 and CDR2 are LNHNV and YYDKDF (reference sequence). The CDR3 has 18 amino acids. Trimming removed 0 bases from V and 0 bases from J, with 15 bases in between. CDR3 coding DNA: TGTGCCACCAGCAGAGATCCATTAGCACCGAGCTCCTACAATGAGCAGTTCTTC. Its translation is CATSRDPLAPSSYNEQFF.

The V and J genes are TRBV21-1 and TRBJ2-1; whether TRBD2, the table's D call, matches the DNA was not checked. TRBV21-1 is termed a pseudogene. CDR3 length: 16 residues. The chain's CDR3 is CASSRYSGNPGNEQFF. The CDR3 DNA is TGTGCCAGCAGCAGGTATAGCGGGAACCCGGGGAATGAGCAGTTCTTC.

This sequence joins TRBV4-1 and TRBJ1-1; 7 nucleotides align to TRBD1. Germline assignment: CDR1 MGHRA and CDR2 YSYEKL. J gave up 0 bases and V 7 bases, and 2 bases lay outside the gene matches. CDR3 length equals 13 residues. CDR3 sequence (DNA): TGCGCCAGCAAGGGACAGTTGAACACTGAAGCTTTCTTT. It encodes CASKGQLNTEAFF.

V usage is TRBV27 and J usage is TRBJ1-1; 11 bases match TRBD1. The CDR3 runs to 15 residues. J gave up 9 bases and V 4 bases, and 10 bases lay outside the gene matches. Germline-derived CDR1 and CDR2 are MNHEY and SMNVEV (reference sequence). The CDR3 coding sequence is TGTGCCAGCAGTTCCGAGGACAGGGGGCCCCTGAAAGCTTTCTTT. Protein sequence: CASSSEDRGPLKAFF.

This clone was seen a few times. This chain joins TRBV9 and TRBJ1-1, with a weak D call TRBD1 (6 bases). The V end was cut by 3 bases, the J end by 3 bases, with 12 bases between. This CDR3 has 14 amino acids. The germline gives CDR1 SGDLS, CDR2 YYNGEE. The CDR3 region is CASSAWEGDTEAFF. CDR3 DNA: TGTGCCAGCAGCGCGTGGGAGGGGGACACTGAAGCTTTCTTT.

In its sample, this clone was seen a few times. The chain is built from TRBV7-2 and TRBJ1-5; the D is unclear. The CDR3 runs 12 residues. Germline V gene lookup returns CDR1 SGHTA and CDR2 FQGNSA. V was trimmed by 5 bases and J by 4 bases, leaving 6 bases between them. CDR3 sequence (DNA): TGTGCCAGCAGCCAGAATAATCAGCCCCAGCATTTT. The encoded protein is CASSQNNQPQHF.

In this sample, this clone turned up a few times. The chain has TRBV7-2 and TRBJ2-7, with TRBD2 identical over 8 bases. The CDR3 sequence is 14 residues long. With V trimmed by 5 bases and J by 2 bases, 5 bases remained unmatched. The V gene's germline CDR1 is SGHTA and CDR2 FQGNSA. CDR3 DNA sequence: TGTGCCAGCAGCCTTACTAGCGGCCCCTACGAGCAGTACGTC. The encoded protein is CASSLTSGPYEQYV.

The rearrangement links TRBV30 to TRBJ1-6; TRBD1 agrees at 7 bases. Trimming took 4 bases from V and 9 from J; bases not matched to a gene: 9. In germline, CDR1 is GTSNPN, CDR2 SVGIG (reference sequence). The CDR3 has 14 residues. CDR3 region: CAWTEGQPLSPLHF. CDR3 coding DNA: TGTGCCTGGACTGAGGGACAGCCACTTTCACCCCTCCACTTT. The complete variable domain, with remaining parts taken from reference TRBV30 and TRBJ1-6, reads SQTIHQWPATLVQPVGSPLSLECTVEGTSNPNLYWYRQAAGRGLQLLFYSVGIGQISSEVPQNLSASRPQDRQFILSSKKLLLSDSGFYLCAWTEGQPLSPLHFGNGTRLTVT.

CDR3 amino acids: CSVDEYNYGYTF. The CDR3, as DNA: TGCAGCGTTGACGAGTATAACTATGGCTACACCTTC. The chain is built from TRBV29-1 and TRBJ1-2; D not resolved. Germline V CDR1 and CDR2: SQVTM, ANQGSEA. This CDR3 is built from 12 residues. V was clipped by 3 bases and J by 1 base, with 6 bases between them.

The chain links TRBV9 to TRBJ2-1; a weak D match, TRBD1 (5 bases). The CDR3 consists of 14 residues. Germline V CDR1 and CDR2: SGDLS, YYNGEE. V lost 2 bases and J 8 bases, leaving 14 bases between the germline ends. The CDR3 sequence is CASSVVSRGDEQFF. The CDR3 DNA reads TGTGCCAGCAGCGTCGTCTCTAGGGGCGATGAGCAGTTCTTC.

V is TRBV10-3 and J is TRBJ1-2, with TRBD1 matching over 8 bases. Trimming cost V 3 bases and J 3 bases; bases outside gene matches: 9. The CDR3 extends over 16 amino acids. The germline V gene has CDR1 ENHRY and CDR2 SYGVKD. CDR3 residues: CAISDLGQGQDYGYTF. The CDR3 coding sequence is TGTGCCATCAGTGATCTCGGACAGGGACAAGACTATGGCTACACCTTC.

This clone was seen only once. V and J are TRBV5-8 and TRBJ2-7, with D tentatively TRBD2 (5 bases). CDR1 is SGHTS and CDR2 is YDEGEE in the germline V gene. This CDR3 region has 12 residues. V lost 4 bases and J lost 4, with 9 bases in between. The CDR3 sequence: CASSQDFYEQYF. The CDR3 DNA is TGTGCCAGCAGCCAGGACTTTTACGAGCAGTACTTC.

The table lists this clone with a few counts. The chain recombines TRBV19 with TRBJ1-3, with 8 bases that match TRBD1. Germline loops: CDR1 LNHDA, CDR2 SQIVND (reference sequence). J was trimmed by 0 bases and V by 5 bases; bases with no gene match: 12. CDR3 length: 18 amino acids. This CDR3 is CASSLQGAVLSSGNTIYF. DNA of the CDR3: TGTGCCAGTAGTCTTCAGGGGGCCGTTTTGAGCTCTGGAAACACCATATATTTT.

This clone is a singleton in its sample. The chain is built from TRBV15 and TRBJ2-7; possibly TRBD2 for D (6 bases). The V end was cut by 1 base, the J end by 7 bases, with 17 bases between. Germline V gene lookup returns CDR1 LNHNV and CDR2 YYDKDF (reference sequence). This CDR3 comprises 15 residues. DNA for the CDR3: TGTGCCACCAGCAGAGTTAGCGACGGCGGAGGGGAGCAGTACTTC. It codes for CATSRVSDGGGEQYF. The full variable domain, completed using reference TRBV15 and TRBJ2-7, is DAMVIQNPRYQVTQFGKPVTLSCSQTLNHNVMYWYQQKSSQAPKLLFHYYDKDFNNEADTPDNFQSRRPNTSFCFLDIRSPGLGDTAMYLCATSRVSDGGGEQYFGPGTRLTVT.

The chain has TRBV16 and TRBJ2-2, with 11 bases that match TRBD1. Germline V lookup: CDR1 KGHSY, CDR2 FQNENV. The V and J ends lost 6 bases and 5 bases, in that order; junction bases with no gene match: 8. This CDR3 has 16 amino acids. DNA for the CDR3: TGTGCCAGCAGTCCCGGGACAGGGGGAAGAACCGGGGAGCTGTTTTTT. This gives the protein CASSPGTGGRTGELFF.

The chain carries TRBV10-3 and TRBJ1-1, with TRBD1 matching over 9 bases. Looked up from germline, CDR1 is ENHRY and CDR2 is SYGVKD. J was trimmed by 7 bases and V by 1 base; bases with no gene match: 4. CDR3 length: 14 residues. DNA for the CDR3: TGTGCCATCAGTGAGTATACAGGGGGCAGTGAAGCTTTCTTT. Translation: CAISEYTGGSEAFF.

A few counts support this clone. V gene TRBV12-3 or TRBV12-4 combines with J gene TRBJ2-5; perhaps TRBD1 as D (6 bases). V was pared by 6 bases and J by 3 bases, with 11 bases between. The length of the CDR3 is 13 residues. CDR3 protein: CASRDRDKETQYF. CDR3 DNA sequence: TGTGCCAGCAGAGACCGGGACAAAGAGACCCAGTACTTC.